The next 29 T cell receptor beta chains were all read from a single sample in a study of shared clonotypes between healthy human individuals. Measured with immunoSEQ multiplex PCR; TCRdb has only the in-frame clones, and not every one. In the table there are over 850,000 clones, approximately 80% of which are singletons. Sample: memory CD4+ T cells from PBMCs. The subset denotes: CD45RA-negative fraction. The receptor source for this set is a young man in good health. Some clones in this sample may be carry-over from other donors' samples.

This chain connects TRBV7-3 to TRBJ2-1, with 12 bases that match TRBD2. In germline, CDR1 is SGHTA, CDR2 FQGTGA. This CDR3 region has 15 residues. J gave up 8 bases and V 5 bases, and 7 bases lay outside the gene matches. This chain's CDR3 is CASSVGLAGFHEQFF. The CDR3 DNA follows: TGTGCCAGCAGCGTCGGACTAGCGGGATTCCATGAGCAGTTCTTC.

This rearrangement joins TRBV5-1 to TRBJ2-2; TRBD1 or TRBD2 may be the D gene (5 bases each). CDR1 and CDR2 (germline): SGHRS, YFSETQ. V lost 4 bases to trimming and J lost 7 bases, with 20 bases between them. The CDR3 covers 16 residues. Here the CDR3 reads CASSPRSGPPRGELFF. The CDR3 bases are TGCGCCAGCAGCCCCCGCTCGGGACCACCTCGCGGGGAGCTGTTTTTT. Full variable domain (rest looked up from reference TRBV5-1 and TRBJ2-2): KAGVTQTPRYLIKTRGQQVTLSCSPISGHRSVSWYQQTPGQGLQFLFEYFSETQRNKGNFPGRFSGRQFSNSRSEMNVSTLELGDSALYLCASSPRSGPPRGELFFGEGSRLTVL.

This clone has a handful of counts. The chain carries TRBV5-4 and TRBJ2-1; 9 bases map to TRBD1. The CDR3 sequence is 16 residues long. After removal of 5 bases from V and 2 bases from J, the junction contained 8 bases not matched to a gene. CDR1 is SGHNT and CDR2 is YYREEE in the germline V gene (reference sequence). The DNA for the CDR3 is TGTGCCAGCAGTCGGGGACAGGGAACCCCCTACAATGAGCAGTTCTTC. Protein: CASSRGQGTPYNEQFF. Using reference TRBV5-4 and TRBJ2-1 for the parts outside the CDR3, the full variable domain is ETGVTQSPTHLIKTRGQQVTLRCSSQSGHNTVSWYQQALGQGPQFIFQYYREEENGRGNFPPRFSGLQFPNYSSELNVNALELDDSALYLCASSRGQGTPYNEQFFGPGTRLTVL.

V gene TRBV7-9 combines with J gene TRBJ2-3, with D maybe TRBD2 (6 bases). V was pared by 6 bases and J by 7 bases, with 14 bases between. The CDR3 loop spans 13 amino acids. Germline V CDR1 and CDR2: SEHNR, FQNEAQ (reference sequence). CDR3 residues: CASRGGVAYTQYF. CDR3 sequence (DNA): TGTGCCAGCAGGGGGGGAGTAGCTTATACGCAGTATTTT.

The table lists this clone with a few counts. This sequence joins TRBV6-5 and TRBJ1-2; 8 positions match TRBD1. The germline V gene encodes CDR1 MNHEY and CDR2 SVGAGI. The CDR3 loop spans 13 amino acids. V was clipped by 6 bases and J by 8 bases; unmatched bases: 8. CDR3 DNA sequence: TGTGCCAGCAGCTCGGACAGGGTGCAGGGCTACACCTTC. Its translation is CASSSDRVQGYTF.

V is TRBV14 and J is TRBJ2-2; tentatively, D is TRBD1 (5 bases). The V and J ends lost 0 bases and 1 base respectively, with 12 bases between them. Germline V gene lookup returns CDR1 SGHDN and CDR2 FVKESK. The CDR3 has 17 residues. CDR3 in amino acids: CASSQDRGTENTGELFF. In nucleotides, the CDR3 is TGTGCCAGCAGCCAAGATAGGGGAACAGAGAACACCGGGGAGCTGTTTTTT. The full variable domain, in which reference TRBV14 and TRBJ2-2 provide the parts outside the CDR3, is EAGVTQFPSHSVIEKGQTVTLRCDPISGHDNLYWYRRVMGKEIKFLLHFVKESKQDESGMPNNRFLAERTGGTYSTLKVQPAELEDSGVYFCASSQDRGTENTGELFFGEGSRLTVL.

This rearrangement joins TRBV6-5 to TRBJ2-7; 12 bases align to TRBD2. The germline V gene has CDR1 MNHEY and CDR2 SVGAGI. CDR3 length equals 15 residues. Germline trimming cut 11 bases from V and 0 bases from J; bases unmatched to any gene: 8. This CDR3 is CASSGRAVGSYEQYF. The CDR3 DNA reads as TGTGCCTCTAGCGGGAGGGCCGTTGGCTCCTACGAGCAGTACTTC.

The V call is TRBV28, the J call TRBJ1-1, with no clear D. V lost 4 bases and J 1 base, leaving 7 bases between the germline ends. Germline loops: CDR1 MDHEN, CDR2 SYDVKM. This CDR3 spans 13 amino acids. CDR3 in DNA: TGTGCCAGCAGTTACTCACCGAACACTGAAGCTTTCTTT. Protein: CASSYSPNTEAFF.

The table lists this clone with a few counts. The chain uses TRBV27 and TRBJ1-2; D perhaps matches TRBD1 (6 bases). The CDR3 spans 17 residues. V dropped 10 bases and J dropped 2 bases, with 26 bases sitting between them. CDR1 and CDR2 (germline): MNHEY, SMNVEV (reference sequence). The CDR3 region has the DNA TGTGCCACCAACCCGAGGGGGGGGACCCGGGGGAACTATGGCTACACCTTC. This encodes CATNPRGGTRGNYGYTF.

The gene calls are TRBV6-1 and TRBJ2-5; weak D call: TRBD2 (5 bases). Trimming left V 8 bases short and J 1 base short, with 14 bases between. The CDR3 runs to 14 residues. Germline lookup yields CDR1 MNHNS and CDR2 SASEGT. The CDR3 bases are TGTGCCAGCCGAAGACCGGGAATCCAAGAGACCCAGTACTTC. Encoded protein: CASRRPGIQETQYF.

Here the CDR3 reads CASSPRVRGSGSWQETQYF. For the CDR3, the DNA is TGTGCCAGCTCTCCCAGGGTTCGGGGGAGCGGGAGTTGGCAAGAGACCCAGTACTTC. V gene TRBV18 combines with J gene TRBJ2-5; 8 positions match TRBD2. The CDR3 extends over 19 amino acids. Germline V gene data show CDR1 as KGHSH and CDR2 as LQKENI. The V segment lost 6 bases and the J segment 2 bases; nucleotides outside the gene matches: 20.

V usage is TRBV12-5 and J usage is TRBJ2-5, with TRBD2 as a possible D gene (6 bases). Germline V gene sequence: CDR1 LGHNT, CDR2 FRNRAP. CDR3 size: 15 residues. With 1 base removed from V and 2 bases from J, the gap between germline ends came to 11 bases. The CDR3 loop reads CASGLGMTSQETQYF. The CDR3 coding sequence is TGTGCTAGTGGTTTGGGAATGACTAGTCAAGAGACCCAGTACTTC. Full variable domain (missing parts from reference TRBV12-5 and TRBJ2-5): DARVTQTPRHKVTEMGQEVTMRCQPILGHNTVFWYRQTMMQGLELLAYFRNRAPLDDSGMPKDRFSAEMPDATLATLKIQPSEPRDSAVYFCASGLGMTSQETQYFGPGTRLLVL.

J is TRBJ2-5 and V is TRBV5-1, with D hard to call. This CDR3 spans 14 amino acids. Trimming stripped 1 base from V and 3 bases from J, with 10 bases between. In germline, CDR1 is SGHRS, CDR2 YFSETQ. The CDR3 DNA follows: TGCGCCAGCAGCTTGTCGTCTGGGGAAGAGACCCAGTACTTC. Protein: CASSLSSGEETQYF.

The rearrangement links TRBV20-1 to TRBJ2-7; D unclear. The CDR3 loop spans 11 amino acids. Trimming stripped 0 bases from V and 7 bases from J, with 7 bases between. The germline V gene encodes CDR1 DFQATT and CDR2 SNEGSKA (reference sequence). The chain's CDR3 is CSARDGREQYF. The CDR3 DNA is TGCAGTGCTAGAGATGGGCGGGAGCAGTACTTC.

The chain uses TRBV5-1 and TRBJ2-1; TRBD2 matches 15 bases. Germline CDR1 and CDR2: SGHRS and YFSETQ. The CDR3 totals 18 residues. V was pared by 6 bases and J by 0 bases, with 7 bases of the junction left unmatched. CDR3 sequence (DNA): TGCGCCAGCATTAGGGGGACTAGCGGGAGGAGCTCCTACAATGAGCAGTTCTTC. It is translated as CASIRGTSGRSSYNEQFF.

The chain recombines TRBV7-8 with TRBJ1-1, with D unresolved. Trimming took off 1 base at V and 11 bases at J, with 11 bases between the two ends. The CDR3 totals 12 residues. CDR1 is SGHVS and CDR2 is FQNEAQ in the germline V gene. The CDR3 sequence: CASSLGGLGAFF. In DNA, the CDR3 is TGTGCCAGCAGCTTAGGAGGCCTCGGGGCTTTCTTT.

In its sample, this clone was seen a few times. The V call is TRBV6-5, the J call TRBJ2-6; the D gene is possibly TRBD1 (6 bases). Trimming pared 6 bases from V and 0 bases from J, leaving 9 bases between. Germline lookup yields CDR1 MNHEY and CDR2 SVGAGI. This CDR3 region has 15 residues. CDR3 amino acids: CASRDSRSGANVLTF. In DNA, the CDR3 is TGTGCCAGCAGGGACAGCCGCTCTGGGGCCAACGTCCTGACTTTC.

The chain carries TRBV6-6 and TRBJ2-7, with no clear D. Trimming removed 7 bases from V and 2 bases from J, with 15 bases in between. The CDR3 spans 14 residues. The germline CDR1 and CDR2 sequences are MNHNY and SVGAGI (reference sequence). CDR3 region: CASTEVQKAYEQYF. Here the CDR3 DNA reads TGTGCCAGCACCGAAGTACAGAAGGCCTACGAGCAGTACTTC.

This clone was observed once. This rearrangement joins TRBV4-2 to TRBJ2-1; D is perhaps TRBD1 or TRBD2 (5 bases each). CDR1 and CDR2 (germline): LGHNA, YNFKEQ. V dropped 0 bases and J dropped 9 bases, with 15 bases sitting between them. This CDR3 region has 15 residues. In DNA form, the CDR3 reads TGTGCCAGCAGCCAAGATAAGAACCTTGGGGGTGAGCAGTTCTTC. Amino acid sequence: CASSQDKNLGGEQFF.

This clone turned up a few times. The chain joins TRBV30 to TRBJ1-5, with 8 bases aligning to TRBD1. The CDR3 sequence is 13 residues long. V shed 5 bases and J 4 bases; nucleotides not matched to a gene: 4. Germline-derived CDR1 and CDR2 are GTSNPN and SVGIG (reference sequence). The CDR3 here is CAWGRTGNQPQHF. The CDR3 bases are TGTGCCTGGGGGCGGACAGGGAATCAGCCCCAGCATTTT.

The V and J genes are TRBV28 and TRBJ1-3; D may be TRBD1 (5 bases). Per the germline V gene, CDR1 is MDHEN and CDR2 is SYDVKM. Trimming took off 3 bases at V and 5 bases at J, with 14 bases between the two ends. The CDR3 contains 15 residues. CDR3 coding DNA: TGTGCCAGCAGTTTCCCCGGGGGTCTAAGAAACACCATATATTTT. Protein product: CASSFPGGLRNTIYF.

The chain couples TRBV2 to TRBJ2-2; 8 nucleotides agree with TRBD1. Germline V gene lookup returns CDR1 SNHLY and CDR2 FYNNEI. V gave up 6 bases and J gave up 2 bases; unmatched junction bases: 5. The CDR3 totals 15 residues. Here the CDR3 DNA reads TGTGCCAGCAGGGGGGACAGGACTAACACCGGGGAGCTGTTTTTT. The encoded protein is CASRGDRTNTGELFF.

The gene calls are TRBV19 and TRBJ2-7; no firm D call. Deletions cut 5 bases from V and 2 bases from J, with 4 bases between. CDR1 is LNHDA and CDR2 is SQIVND in the germline V gene (reference sequence). The CDR3 is 11 residues long. The CDR3 protein is CASSAAYEQYF. The CDR3 coding sequence is TGTGCCAGTAGTGCAGCCTACGAGCAGTACTTC.

This chain uses TRBV5-1 with TRBJ2-7; D perhaps matches TRBD1 (6 bases). Deletions cut 3 bases from V and 2 bases from J, with 15 bases between. The V gene's germline CDR1 is SGHRS and CDR2 YFSETQ. CDR3 length: 15 amino acids. Written as DNA, the CDR3 is TGCGCCAGCAGCTCGCTGACAGGTTCAACCTACGAGCAGTACTTC. This gives the protein CASSSLTGSTYEQYF.

This clone was detected only once. The chain has TRBV10-1 and TRBJ2-1; D possibly matches TRBD1 or TRBD2 (5 bases each). This CDR3 region has 12 residues. The germline CDR1 and CDR2 sequences are WNHNN and SYGVQD (reference sequence). The CDR3 coding sequence is TGCGCTAGAGGGGATTCCTACAATGAGCAGTTCTTC. Its protein product is CARGDSYNEQFF.

This chain links TRBV7-8 with TRBJ2-2, with D possibly being TRBD2 (6 bases). Germline V gene data show CDR1 as SGHVS and CDR2 as FQNEAQ. Trimming stripped 1 base from V and 6 bases from J, with 15 bases between. This CDR3 is built from 16 residues. This CDR3 reads CASSLGGASVAGELFF. In DNA form, the CDR3 reads TGTGCCAGCAGCTTAGGCGGGGCGAGCGTTGCCGGGGAGCTGTTTTTT.

A note on this clone: Other DNA sequences in this specimen translate into the identical CDR3. This chain links TRBV20-1 with TRBJ2-1; D gene ambiguous. V was shortened by 6 bases and J by 5 bases, with 5 bases between the two germline ends. Germline CDR1 reads DFQATT; CDR2 reads SNEGSKA (reference sequence). The CDR3 covers 10 residues. In DNA form, the CDR3 reads TGCAGTGCCAGTAACAATGAGCAGTTCTTC. Amino acid sequence: CSASNNEQFF.

V gene TRBV5-1 combines with J gene TRBJ1-4; no firm D call. The V gene lost 4 bases and the J gene lost 4 bases, with 8 bases spanning the gap. Per germline, CDR1 SGHRS and CDR2 YFSETQ. This CDR3 region has 13 residues. CDR3 in amino acids: CASSGRDNEKLFF. The DNA of the CDR3 is TGCGCCAGCAGCGGGAGGGATAATGAAAAACTGTTTTTT. Supplemented by reference TRBV5-1 and TRBJ1-4, the full variable domain reads KAGVTQTPRYLIKTRGQQVTLSCSPISGHRSVSWYQQTPGQGLQFLFEYFSETQRNKGNFPGRFSGRQFSNSRSEMNVSTLELGDSALYLCASSGRDNEKLFFGSGTQLSVL.

The chain couples TRBV28 to TRBJ1-5; D ambiguous. From germline, CDR1 is MDHEN and CDR2 SYDVKM. CDR3 length equals 15 residues. Trimming removed 8 bases from V and 7 bases from J, with 21 bases in between. DNA for the CDR3: TGTGCCAGCGAAATCTCCGCCGGGGTTCGCCAGCCCCAGCATTTT. Protein product: CASEISAGVRQPQHF.